This entry lists 24 T cell receptor beta chains sequenced from one sample in a study of shared clonotypes between healthy human individuals. Sequenced by immunoSEQ multiplex PCR; TCRdb stores in-frame clones only, minus some. Among 2 million to 2.5 million clones listed, approximately 93% were seen once. The sequenced material came from naive CD4+ T cells from PBMCs. As for subset: CD45RA+ positively selected. These TCRs come from a young man in good health. Some clones in this sample may be carry-over from other donors' samples.

This chain connects TRBV2 to TRBJ2-7; tentatively, D is TRBD1 (7 bases). The length of the CDR3 is 15 residues. The V gene's germline CDR1 is SNHLY and CDR2 FYNNEI. V gave up 3 bases and J gave up 0 bases, with 12 bases separating them. This CDR3 reads CASSEDQGGSYEQYF. CDR3 bases: TGTGCCAGCAGTGAGGATCAGGGGGGCTCCTACGAGCAGTACTTC.

The chain combines TRBV7-2 with TRBJ2-7; tentatively, D is TRBD2 (6 bases). This CDR3 region has 16 residues. Germline values: CDR1 SGHTA, CDR2 FQGNSA. Trimming left V 3 bases short and J 0 bases short, with 15 bases between. CDR3 DNA: TGTGCCAGCAGCTTCAGGGCGGGACCCAGCTCCTACGAGCAGTACTTC. Residues: CASSFRAGPSSYEQYF.

This sequence joins TRBV10-2 and TRBJ2-7, with D perhaps being TRBD1 or TRBD2 (5 bases each). The CDR3 runs 14 residues. Germline V gives CDR1 WSHSY, CDR2 SAAADI. V was pared by 6 bases and J by 2 bases, with 14 bases between. The chain's CDR3 is CASRGTAAPYEQYF. The CDR3 region has the DNA TGCGCCAGCAGAGGGACCGCAGCACCCTACGAGCAGTACTTC.

The gene calls are TRBV11-3 and TRBJ2-3, with D perhaps TRBD1 (6 bases). The CDR3 covers 13 residues. Germline values: CDR1 SGHNT, CDR2 YENEEA. The V and J ends lost 5 bases and 3 bases respectively, with 9 bases between them. CDR3 amino acids: CASSRDTTDTQYF. In DNA form, the CDR3 reads TGTGCCAGCAGCCGGGACACTACAGATACGCAGTATTTT.

This clone came up once. This rearrangement joins TRBV2 to TRBJ1-1, with 9 bases matching TRBD1. Looked up from germline, CDR1 is SNHLY and CDR2 is FYNNEI. The CDR3 runs 13 residues. Trimming cost V 7 bases and J 7 bases; bases outside gene matches: 7. CDR3 sequence (DNA): TGTGCCAGCAACCTGGACAGGGGATATGAAGCTTTCTTT. This codes for CASNLDRGYEAFF. The full variable domain, with the rest looked up from reference TRBV2 and TRBJ1-1, is EPEVTQTPSHQVTQMGQEVILRCVPISNHLYFYWYRQILGQKVEFLVSFYNNEISEKSEIFDDQFSVERPDGSNFTLKIRSTKLEDSAMYFCASNLDRGYEAFFGQGTRLTVV.

The chain couples TRBV7-2 to TRBJ2-7, with 7 bases fitting TRBD1. The CDR3 sequence is 14 residues long. The V gene end was trimmed by 5 bases and the J gene end by 4 bases; junction bases not matched to a gene: 8. The germline gives CDR1 SGHTA, CDR2 FQGNSA. The CDR3: CASSPPGQKYEQYF. The DNA of the CDR3 is TGTGCCAGCAGCCCACCGGGACAGAAATACGAGCAGTACTTC. The variable domain in full, with the rest retrieved from reference TRBV7-2 and TRBJ2-7, is GAGVSQSPSNKVTEKGKDVELRCDPISGHTALYWYRQSLGQGLEFLIYFQGNSAPDKSGLPSDRFSAERTGGSVSTLTIQRTQQEDSAVYLCASSPPGQKYEQYFGPGTRLTVT.

The chain employs TRBV9 and TRBJ1-2, with 7 bases fitting TRBD1. The germline CDR1 and CDR2 sequences are SGDLS and YYNGEE. This CDR3 comprises 16 residues. After removal of 0 bases from V and 4 bases from J, the junction contained 9 bases not matched to a gene. CDR3 in DNA: TGTGCCAGCAGCGTAGTAGGGGACAGCGGCCCCTATGGCTACACCTTC. Translated: CASSVVGDSGPYGYTF. Full variable domain (missing parts from reference TRBV9 and TRBJ1-2): DSGVTQTPKHLITATGQRVTLRCSPRSGDLSVYWYQQSLDQGLQFLIQYYNGEERAKGNILERFSAQQFPDLHSELNLSSLELGDSALYFCASSVVGDSGPYGYTFGSGTRLTVV.

The J gene is TRBJ2-7, the V gene TRBV5-8, with 9 positions matching TRBD1. Trimming took 3 bases from V and 0 from J; bases not matched to a gene: 16. This CDR3 region has 19 residues. Germline CDR1 SGHTS, CDR2 YDEGEE. The CDR3 DNA reads as TGTGCCAGCAGCTCAACTATAACGGAGGACAGGGGAAACTCCTACGAGCAGTACTTC. Its protein product is CASSSTITEDRGNSYEQYF.

This clone occurred once. Other DNA sequences in this sample translate to the same CDR3. The chain links TRBV7-9 to TRBJ2-7; 8 positions agree with TRBD1. Per the germline V gene, CDR1 is SEHNR and CDR2 is FQNEAQ (reference sequence). This CDR3 comprises 14 residues. The junction had 1 base not matched to a gene; V was cut back by 3 bases and J by 0 bases. The CDR3: CASSLGQASYEQYF. The CDR3 coding sequence is TGTGCCAGCAGCTTGGGACAGGCCTCCTACGAGCAGTACTTC.

The genes are TRBV19 and TRBJ1-2, with D perhaps matching TRBD1 (5 bases). CDR3 length: 17 amino acids. V was trimmed by 8 bases and J by 2 bases, leaving 24 bases between them. Germline CDR1 reads LNHDA; CDR2 reads SQIVND (reference sequence). CDR3 amino acids: CASSMQGFRTTNYGYTF. In DNA form, the CDR3 reads TGTGCCAGTTCGATGCAGGGTTTCCGCACAACCAACTATGGCTACACCTTC.

On this clone itself: This same CDR3 is encoded by further DNA sequences in the sample. The V and J genes are TRBV5-6 and TRBJ1-2; D unclear. V lost 5 bases, J lost 2 bases, and 4 bases lay in between. The germline CDR1 and CDR2 sequences are SGHDT and YYEEEE. The length of the CDR3 is 11 residues. The CDR3, as DNA: TGTGCCAGCAGTGCCAACTATGGCTACACCTTC. It yields the protein CASSANYGYTF.

CDR3 sequence (DNA): TGCGCCAGCAGTGATAGGGGTTCCCTGGAGACCCAGTACTTC. This encodes CASSDRGSLETQYF. The chain links TRBV10-2 to TRBJ2-5, with D perhaps matching TRBD1 (5 bases). The germline CDR1 and CDR2 sequences are WSHSY and SAAADI. This CDR3 spans 14 amino acids. V was trimmed by 3 bases and J by 5 bases, leaving 13 bases between them.

Comment on this clone: Other DNA sequences from this sample encode an identical CDR3 as well. The rearrangement joins TRBV30 to TRBJ2-1, with 9 bases aligning to TRBD1. The V segment lost 2 bases and the J segment 6 bases; nucleotides outside the gene matches: 2. This CDR3 has 13 amino acids. Germline V gene data show CDR1 as GTSNPN and CDR2 as SVGIG (reference sequence). CDR3 amino acids: CAWSLTGGNEQFF. The CDR3 coding sequence is TGTGCCTGGAGTCTGACAGGGGGCAATGAGCAGTTCTTC. Full variable domain (rest looked up from reference TRBV30 and TRBJ2-1): SQTIHQWPATLVQPVGSPLSLECTVEGTSNPNLYWYRQAAGRGLQLLFYSVGIGQISSEVPQNLSASRPQDRQFILSSKKLLLSDSGFYLCAWSLTGGNEQFFGPGTRLTVL.

On this clone: This sample includes further DNA sequences coding for the same CDR3. The CDR3 sequence is CASSLAGGTSYEQYF. DNA of the CDR3: TGTGCCAGCAGCTTAGCAGGGGGTACCTCCTACGAGCAGTACTTC. The chain has TRBV7-2 and TRBJ2-7; D might be TRBD1 (6 bases). Trimming took 0 bases from V and 0 from J, leaving 9 bases between them. Germline-derived CDR1 and CDR2 are SGHTA and FQGNSA. The CDR3 has 15 residues. Full variable domain (remainder filled in from reference TRBV7-2 and TRBJ2-7): GAGVSQSPSNKVTEKGKDVELRCDPISGHTALYWYRQSLGQGLEFLIYFQGNSAPDKSGLPSDRFSAERTGGSVSTLTIQRTQQEDSAVYLCASSLAGGTSYEQYFGPGTRLTVT.

This rearrangement joins TRBV29-1 to TRBJ2-4; 11 nucleotides align to TRBD1. Germline CDR1 and CDR2: SQVTM and ANQGSEA. V was clipped by 3 bases and J by 3 bases; unmatched bases: 4. The length of the CDR3 is 15 residues. CDR3 nucleotides: TGCAGCGTTGAGGACAGGGGGCTGGGCAAAAACATTCAGTACTTC. Translation: CSVEDRGLGKNIQYF.

The V and J genes are TRBV28 and TRBJ2-7, with TRBD2 matching 9 bases. CDR1 is MDHEN, CDR2 SYDVKM, per germline. The CDR3 is 13 residues long. V lost 3 bases to trimming and J lost 7 bases; unmatched junction nucleotides: 4. The CDR3 coding sequence is TGTGCCAGCAGTTTGGGACTAGCTTTTGAGCAGTACTTC. It encodes CASSLGLAFEQYF.

DNA for the CDR3: TGTGCCAGCAGCGCAACAGGGACGGAGACCCAGTACTTC. Its translation is CASSATGTETQYF. The gene calls are TRBV9 and TRBJ2-5; D is possibly TRBD1 (6 bases). This CDR3 comprises 13 residues. CDR1 SGDLS and CDR2 YYNGEE come from the germline V gene. V was shortened by 3 bases and J by 5 bases, with 11 bases between the two germline ends.

Turning to this clone: A junction boundary mismatches the germline segment, possibly from a read error. This chain uses TRBV6-5 with TRBJ2-1; 14 nucleotides align to TRBD2. The CDR3 length is 14 residues. Germline V gives CDR1 MNHEY, CDR2 SVGAGI. CDR3 coding DNA: TGTGCCAGCAGTTACGAGACTAGCGGGAGGGGTTGGGTCTTC. Translating it yields CASSYETSGRGWVF.

The chain carries TRBV18 and TRBJ2-2; 9 bases agree with TRBD2. The germline gives CDR1 KGHSH, CDR2 LQKENI. J gave up 3 bases and V 2 bases, and 4 bases lay outside the gene matches. This CDR3 is 16 amino acids long. The CDR3 protein is CASSPTSGRHTGELFF. Written as DNA, the CDR3 is TGTGCCAGCTCACCAACCAGCGGGAGGCACACCGGGGAGCTGTTTTTT.

The chain uses TRBV15 and TRBJ2-1; 13 nucleotides match TRBD2. The V and J ends lost 3 bases and 7 bases, in that order; junction bases with no gene match: 12. The CDR3 contains 18 residues. In germline, CDR1 is LNHNV, CDR2 YYDKDF (reference sequence). The chain's CDR3 is CATSRGLLAGGPWNEQFF. The CDR3 coding sequence is TGTGCCACCAGCAGGGGGCTACTAGCGGGAGGGCCTTGGAATGAGCAGTTCTTC.

V is TRBV5-4 and J is TRBJ2-1, with TRBD2 matching 9 bases. In germline, CDR1 is SGHNT, CDR2 YYREEE (reference sequence). This CDR3 is built from 15 residues. J gave up 8 bases and V 0 bases, and 6 bases lay outside the gene matches. CDR3 protein: CASSLVPSGTDEQFF. CDR3 in DNA: TGTGCCAGCAGCTTGGTGCCTAGCGGGACCGATGAGCAGTTCTTC.

This clone was picked up a small number of times. This sample also contains other DNA sequences that code for the same CDR3. V and J are TRBV28 and TRBJ1-3, with no clear D. The CDR3 totals 12 residues. V lost 6 bases to trimming and J lost 6 bases, with 9 bases between them. The V gene's germline CDR1 is MDHEN and CDR2 SYDVKM. This CDR3 reads CASSLTQNTIYF. The CDR3 coding sequence is TGTGCCAGCAGCCTAACGCAAAACACCATATATTTT.

Comment on this clone: One end of the junction is discordant with germline, which a read error may explain. This chain uses TRBV4-1 with TRBJ1-1, with unresolved D. The CDR3 length is 11 residues. Per germline, CDR1 MGHRA and CDR2 YSYEKL. The CDR3 region is CASSTPPPLNF. CDR3 coding DNA: TGCGCCAGCAGCACCCCCCCGCCCTTAAACTTT.

V and J are TRBV5-4 and TRBJ2-1; no definite D call. Germline V gene sequence: CDR1 SGHNT, CDR2 YYREEE (reference sequence). V shed 1 base and J shed 5 bases, with 13 bases lying between them. CDR3 size: 15 residues. CDR3 DNA: TGTGCCAGCAGCTTGACACCCGAAATCAACAATGAGCAGTTCTTC. Protein product: CASSLTPEINNEQFF.